The present T cell receptor beta chain was sequenced within a study of T cell responses to AZD1222 COVID-19 vaccine. Broader study findings: As reported, nearly half of all spike-specific TCRs target variant regions that are unmutated. Baseline seropositivity occurred in only a handful of AZD1222 recipients. Samples come after the peak T cell response, not at day 14.

CDR3 length: 13 residues. V lost 1 base and J lost 8, with 11 bases in between. Germline V gene lookup returns CDR1 LNHDA and CDR2 SQIVND (reference sequence). TCRdb's table, derived via immunoSEQ multiplex PCR, lists solely in-frame clones and lacks some. The sample shows about 110,000 clones, approximately 88% of them seen only once. As to this clone: The antigen is not known.

The sample consisted of peripheral blood, taken on day 0 of AZD1222 vaccination. The chain is built from TRBV19 and TRBJ1-2; D ambiguous. The TCR comes from an adult in good health. CDR3 sequence: CASSIGPGWGYTF. As DNA, the CDR3 is TGTGCCAGTAGTATAGGTCCGGGCTGGGGCTACACCTTC.